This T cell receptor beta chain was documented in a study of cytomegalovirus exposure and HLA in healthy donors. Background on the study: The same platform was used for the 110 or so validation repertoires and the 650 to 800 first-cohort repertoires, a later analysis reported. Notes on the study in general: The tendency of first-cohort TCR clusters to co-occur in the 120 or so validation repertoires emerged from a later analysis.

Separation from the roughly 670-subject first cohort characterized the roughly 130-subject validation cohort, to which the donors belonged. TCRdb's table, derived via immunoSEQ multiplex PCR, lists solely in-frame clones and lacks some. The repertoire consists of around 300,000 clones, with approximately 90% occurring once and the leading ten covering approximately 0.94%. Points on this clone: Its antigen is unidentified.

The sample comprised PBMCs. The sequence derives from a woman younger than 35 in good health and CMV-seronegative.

The CDR3 here is CASSEGTSVPENTGELFF. The CDR3 bases are TGTGCCAGCAGTGAAGGGACTAGCGTTCCCGAGAACACCGGGGAGCTGTTTTTT. The chain couples TRBV6-1 to TRBJ2-2; 9 bases line up with TRBD2. From germline, CDR1 is MNHNS and CDR2 SASEGT. The CDR3 is 18 residues long. Trimming removed 1 base from V and 1 base from J; junction bases left unmatched: 7.